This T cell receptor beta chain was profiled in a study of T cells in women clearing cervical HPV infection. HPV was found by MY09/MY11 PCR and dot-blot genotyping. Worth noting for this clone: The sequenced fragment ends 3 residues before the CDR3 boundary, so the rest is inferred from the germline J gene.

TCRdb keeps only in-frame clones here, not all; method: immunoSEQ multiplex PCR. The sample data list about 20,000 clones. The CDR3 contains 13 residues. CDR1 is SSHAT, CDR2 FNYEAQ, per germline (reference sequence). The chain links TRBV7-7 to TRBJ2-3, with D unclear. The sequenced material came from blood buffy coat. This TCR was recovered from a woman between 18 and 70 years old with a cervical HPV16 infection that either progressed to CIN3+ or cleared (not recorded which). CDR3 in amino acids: CASSVYIQETQYF. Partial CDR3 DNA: TGTGCCAGCAGCGTATACATCCAAGAGACG. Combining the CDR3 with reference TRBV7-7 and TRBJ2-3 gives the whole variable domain GAGVSQSPRYKVTKRGQDVTLRCDPISSHATLYWYQQALGQGPEFLTYFNYEAQPDKSGLPSDRFSAERPEGSISTLTIQRTEQRDSAMYRCASSVYIQETQYFGPGTRLTVL.